These T cell receptor beta chains were read from a single sample in a study of neurological immune-mediated disorders. TCRdb ran MiXCR on the 5' RACE reads and lists one entry per CDR3 protein. The data show 20,000 or so distinct CDR3 sequences, with 7% to 8.5% seen just once and less than 20% held by the top ten. The source material was CD8+ T cells from blood. Source of these receptors: a woman aged 25 to 39 with HTLV-1-associated myelopathy (HAM/TSP). CDR3s include the opening cysteine and the closing phenylalanine or tryptophan. The D gene is left open where the match is weak. The listing skips clone size in some rows; elsewhere it reads once, few, many or a size class.

D gene	clone size	V gene	J gene	CDR3 DNA	CDR3 protein
-	many	TRBV9	TRBJ2-1	TGTGCCAGCAGCGTAGGGGGTGGGGGTGAGCAGTTCTTC	CASSVGGGGEQFF
TRBD2	many	TRBV10-1	TRBJ2-1	TGCGCCAGCAGTGAGGGTAGCGGGGGCGAAAATGAGCAGTTCTTC	CASSEGSGGENEQFF
-	many	TRBV7-9	TRBJ1-3	TGTGCCAGCAGCTTACCAGGGGATGGAAACACCATATATTTT	CASSLPGDGNTIYF
-	many	TRBV7-2	TRBJ2-7	TGTGCCAGCAGCTTCGGCGGGTACTACGAGCAGTACTTC	CASSFGGYYEQYF
-	-	TRBV6-6	TRBJ1-1	TGTGCCAGCAGTTACACTGGGAACACTGAAGCTTTCTTT	CASSYTGNTEAFF
-	medium-sized	TRBV5-1	TRBJ2-7	TGCGCCAGCAGCTTGCGCACAGGGAAAACCTACGAGCAGTACTTC	CASSLRTGKTYEQYF
TRBD1	many	TRBV12-3/TRBV12-4	TRBJ2-1	TGTGCCAGCAGTCCAATTGACAGGGGTAATGAGCAGTTCTTC	CASSPIDRGNEQFF
-	-	TRBV10-2	TRBJ2-3	TGCGCCAGCAGTGAGTCGGGGACCGGGGGCACAGATACGCAGTATTTT	CASSESGTGGTDTQYF
TRBD1	many	TRBV6-6	TRBJ1-2	TGTGCCAGCAGTTACGGTGTCAGGGGGCTCCCCTATGGCTACACCTTC	CASSYGVRGLPYGYTF
TRBD1	many	TRBV7-9	TRBJ2-3	TGTGCCAGCCACAAGACAGGGGCAGTCACAGATACGCAGTATTTT	CASHKTGAVTDTQYF
-	medium-sized	TRBV7-9	TRBJ1-2	TGTGCCAGCAGCACCCGGGACGATAACTATGGCTACACCTTC	CASSTRDDNYGYTF
TRBD1	many	TRBV18	TRBJ1-1	TGTGCCAGCTCGGACACGATGGGACAGGGCCACATGAACACTGAAGCTTTCTTT	CASSDTMGQGHMNTEAFF
-	many	TRBV5-6	TRBJ1-5	TGTGCCAGCAGCCATGGAGCGGCCAATCAGCCCCAGCATTTT	CASSHGAANQPQHF
-	many	TRBV7-8	TRBJ2-6	TGTGCCATCAGCGCCCCGATTTCTGGGGCCAACGTCCTGACTTTC	CAISAPISGANVLTF
-	many	TRBV6-1	TRBJ1-5	TGTGCCAGCAGCCCGGTCAATCAGCCCCAGCATTTT	CASSPVNQPQHF
TRBD1	medium-sized	TRBV6-4	TRBJ2-1	TGTGCCAGCAGTGACTCCCCAGGGGGCCATGAGCAGTTCTTC	CASSDSPGGHEQFF